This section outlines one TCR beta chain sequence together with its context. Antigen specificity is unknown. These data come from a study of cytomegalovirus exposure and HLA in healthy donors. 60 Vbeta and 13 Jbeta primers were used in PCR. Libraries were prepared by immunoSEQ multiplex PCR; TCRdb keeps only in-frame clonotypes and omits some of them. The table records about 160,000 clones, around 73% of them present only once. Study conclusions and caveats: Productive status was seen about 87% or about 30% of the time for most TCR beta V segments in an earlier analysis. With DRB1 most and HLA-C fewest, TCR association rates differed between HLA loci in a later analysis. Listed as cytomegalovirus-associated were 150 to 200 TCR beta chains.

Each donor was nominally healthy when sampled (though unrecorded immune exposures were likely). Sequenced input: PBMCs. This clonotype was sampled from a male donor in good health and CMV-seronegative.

The CDR3 loop reads CASSPETGVAGELFF. The CDR3 nucleotides are TGTGCCAGCTCACCGGAGACAGGGGTTGCCGGGGAGCTGTTTTTT. The V and J genes are TRBV18 and TRBJ2-2; 8 bases are shared with TRBD1. The CDR3 consists of 15 residues. Germline V gene lookup returns CDR1 KGHSH and CDR2 LQKENI. Germline trimming cut 3 bases from V and 6 bases from J; bases unmatched to any gene: 6.